The TCR beta chain described here comes from a study of cytomegalovirus exposure and HLA in healthy donors. Across the whole study: HLA-typed donors were the source of approximately 88 million unique TCRs, which an early data release held.

The PCR ran on 60 Vbeta and 13 Jbeta primers. Here immunoSEQ multiplex PCR was the method, and the copy in TCRdb shows in-frame clones only, minus some. The sample contains 150,000 to 200,000 clones, roughly 81% of which appear only once. V lost 1 base and J lost 3, with 9 bases in between. CDR1 MNHEY and CDR2 SVGAGI come from the germline V gene. The CDR3 contains 14 residues. Study-level findings and limits: Among the CMV-associated chains, a few were confirmed in vitro as specific for CMV antigens. Analyses of presence and absence presupposed an approximately uniform sequencing depth across donors. A later analysis linked some 17,000 TCR beta sequences to HLA alleles at 0.05 false discovery rate.

As to this clone: Its antigen is unidentified.

This clonotype was obtained from a girl aged 10-17 years in good health and CMV-seropositive. The rearrangement joins TRBV6-5 to TRBJ1-1; possibly TRBD1 for D (5 bases). Input material: PBMCs. The CDR3 region has the DNA TGTGCCAGCAGTTACTACAGGTCTGACACTGAAGCTTTCTTT. This gives the protein CASSYYRSDTEAFF.